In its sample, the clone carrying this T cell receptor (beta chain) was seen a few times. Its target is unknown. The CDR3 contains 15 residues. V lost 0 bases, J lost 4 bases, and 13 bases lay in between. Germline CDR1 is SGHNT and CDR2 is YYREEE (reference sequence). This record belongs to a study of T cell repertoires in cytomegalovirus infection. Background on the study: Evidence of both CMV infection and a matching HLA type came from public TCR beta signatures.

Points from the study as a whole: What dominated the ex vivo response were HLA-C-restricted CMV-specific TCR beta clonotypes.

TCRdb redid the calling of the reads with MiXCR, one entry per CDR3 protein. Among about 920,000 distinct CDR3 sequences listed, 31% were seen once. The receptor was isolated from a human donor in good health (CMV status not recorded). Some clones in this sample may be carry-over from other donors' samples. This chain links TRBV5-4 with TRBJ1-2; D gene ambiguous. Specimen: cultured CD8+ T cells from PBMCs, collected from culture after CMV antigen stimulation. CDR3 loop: CASSLGGDHFYGYTF. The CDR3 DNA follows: TGTGCCAGCAGCTTGGGTGGAGACCACTTCTATGGCTACACCTTC.